The source of this T cell receptor beta chain is a study of cytomegalovirus exposure and HLA in healthy donors (dated by TCRdb to about 2017). Background on the whole study: According to a later analysis, one platform produced both the 120 validation repertoires and the 666 repertoires of the first cohort. The study was designed to test whether signatures of past pathogen exposure could be identified by cataloging public T cell receptors. A separate validation cohort of 100 to 150 different subjects was used in addition to the approximately 610-subject first cohort. High-throughput TCR immunosequencing, statistical association of individual TCRs with disease status, and machine learning were combined to predict cytomegalovirus infection status.

Preparation of the library involved the immunoSEQ multiplex PCR assay. For the original study's pipeline: To diagnose cytomegalovirus status from the catalog of TCR beta chain sequences, a statistical classification framework was built. Entries here come from immuneACCESS through TCRdb and include only in-frame sequences with V and J called. Some clones fail to appear in such tables; in the studies checked, an unresolved V gene covers under half of the shortfall, and the cause of the remainder is unknown. The DNA was the basis for D and trimming; V, J and clone size are from that table. This sample has fewer than 400,000 clones in its table, and 86% of those were observed once. In total, the top ten clones hold around 0.84% of the sample. Sequences MRHNA (CDR1) and SNTAGT (CDR2) are obtained from the germline V gene. The CDR3 covers 12 residues, taking in both the cysteine and the phenylalanine. The kept DNA is CDR3 alone, 36 bases in frame from the first base. After removal of 5 bases from V and 8 bases from J, the junction retains 5 bases not matched to a gene.

Findings and caveats that apply to the study as a whole: Most TCR sequences were seen in very few donors, while some public TCRs were found in many individuals. A total of 150 to 200 TCR beta chains were listed by the study as associated with cytomegalovirus. In vitro tests confirmed that a few of the cytomegalovirus-associated TCR beta chains recognize cytomegalovirus antigens. In both the original and validation cohorts, the classifier was reported to diagnose cytomegalovirus status with high specificity and sensitivity. Subsequent analysis determined that TCRs grouped into clusters in the first cohort also showed a tendency toward co-occurrence across the approximately 120 validation repertoires, and approximately 94% of cluster scores exceeded 0. The authors suggested that the approach could potentially be generalized to other disease states and immunological phenotypes. The validation cohort had no HLA typing available for a later analysis, so co-occurrence within that cohort was assessed over all 120 repertoires.

The table lists this clone with a count of one. What this receptor recognizes is not known. No base quality values were provided; no much bigger clone lies one nucleotide off. Donors formed part of the validation cohort, which comprised over a hundred subjects and was distinct from the first cohort of 666 subjects. This TCR was sampled from a woman under 30 in good health and CMV-seronegative. The chain links TRBV6-4 with TRBJ1-2, with 7 central nucleotides matching TRBD1. The sample taken for sequencing was PBMCs. The sequenced DNA: TGTGCCAGCAGTAAAACAGGGGTCGGCTACACCTTC. The encoded protein is CASSKTGVGYTF.